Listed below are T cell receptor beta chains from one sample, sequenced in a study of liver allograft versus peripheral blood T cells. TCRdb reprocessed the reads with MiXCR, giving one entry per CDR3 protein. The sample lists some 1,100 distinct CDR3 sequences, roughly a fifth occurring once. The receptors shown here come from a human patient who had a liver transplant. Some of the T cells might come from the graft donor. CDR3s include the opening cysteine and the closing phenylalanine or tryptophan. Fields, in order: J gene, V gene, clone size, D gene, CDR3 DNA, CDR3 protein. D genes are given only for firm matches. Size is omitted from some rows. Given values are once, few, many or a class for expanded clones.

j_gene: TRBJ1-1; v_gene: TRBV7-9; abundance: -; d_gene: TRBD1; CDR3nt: TGTGCCAGCAGCTTAGCACAGGGGGCGCGCACTGAAGCTTTCTTT; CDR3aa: CASSLAQGARTEAFF
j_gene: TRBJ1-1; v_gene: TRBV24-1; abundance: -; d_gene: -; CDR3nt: TGTGCCACCAGTGATTTGAGGAGGACGAACACTGAAGCTTTCTTT; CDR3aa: CATSDLRRTNTEAFF
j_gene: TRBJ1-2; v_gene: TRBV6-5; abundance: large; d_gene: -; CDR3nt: TGTGCCAGCAGCTCCAGAAGCTATGGCTACACCTTC; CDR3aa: CASSSRSYGYTF
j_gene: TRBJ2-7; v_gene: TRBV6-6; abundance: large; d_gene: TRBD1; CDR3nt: TGTGCCAGCAGTTACGGGGACAGCCCCACAATCTGGGAGCAGTACTTC; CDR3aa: CASSYGDSPTIWEQYF
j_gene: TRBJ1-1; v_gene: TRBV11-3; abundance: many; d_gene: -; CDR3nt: TGTGCCAGCAGTTACGGGGCCACTGAAGCTTTCTTT; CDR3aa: CASSYGATEAFF
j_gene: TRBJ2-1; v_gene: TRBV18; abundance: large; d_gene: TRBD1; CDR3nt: TGTGCCAGCTCACCCCAGGGGGAAGGCAATGAGCAGTTCTTC; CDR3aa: CASSPQGEGNEQFF
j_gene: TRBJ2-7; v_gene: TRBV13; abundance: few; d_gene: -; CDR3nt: TGTGCCAGCAGCTTTCTGGGATACGAGCAGTACTTC; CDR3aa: CASSFLGYEQYF
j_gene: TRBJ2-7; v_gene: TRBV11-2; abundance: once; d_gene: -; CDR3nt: TGTGCCAGCAGCTTAGAGTTTGGGAGCTCCTACGAGCAGTACTTC; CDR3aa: CASSLEFGSSYEQYF
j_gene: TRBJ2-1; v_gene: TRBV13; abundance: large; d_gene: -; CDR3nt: TGTGCCAGCAGCTTACGCCAGGCGAACTACAATGAGCAGTTCTTC; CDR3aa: CASSLRQANYNEQFF
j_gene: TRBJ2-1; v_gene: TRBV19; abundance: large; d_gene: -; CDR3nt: TGTGCCAGTAGTATAGATTGGGTAGGGGGAAATTACAATGAGCAGTTCTTC; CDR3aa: CASSIDWVGGNYNEQFF
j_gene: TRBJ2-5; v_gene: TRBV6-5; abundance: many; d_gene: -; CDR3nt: TGTGCCAGCAGTTACGAGGGCGAGACCCAGTACTTC; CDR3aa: CASSYEGETQYF
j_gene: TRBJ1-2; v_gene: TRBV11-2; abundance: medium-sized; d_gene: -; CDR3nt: TGTGCCAGCAGCTTAGCACCCGCGCAGGGGCTTTACTATGGCTACACCTTC; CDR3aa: CASSLAPAQGLYYGYTF
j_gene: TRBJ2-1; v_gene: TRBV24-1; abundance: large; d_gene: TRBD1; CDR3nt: TGTGCCACCGGTGGGACAGGGGAAGGCAATGAGCAGTTCTTC; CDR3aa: CATGGTGEGNEQFF
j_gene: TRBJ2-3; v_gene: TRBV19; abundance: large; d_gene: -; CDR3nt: TGTGCCAGTAGTAGAGGGACTAGCACAGATACGCAGTATTTT; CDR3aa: CASSRGTSTDTQYF
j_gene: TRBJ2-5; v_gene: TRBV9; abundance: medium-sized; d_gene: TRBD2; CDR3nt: TGTGCCAGCAGTTTTAGCGGGGGGGAAGAGACCCAGTACTTC; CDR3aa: CASSFSGGEETQYF
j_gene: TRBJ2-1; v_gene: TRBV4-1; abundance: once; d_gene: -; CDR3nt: TGCGCCAGCAGCCAAGAACGACTCAATGAGCAGTTCTTC; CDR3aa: CASSQERLNEQFF
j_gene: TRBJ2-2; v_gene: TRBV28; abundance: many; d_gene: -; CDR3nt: TGTGCCAGCAGTTCAAACACCGGGGAGCTGTTTTTT; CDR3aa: CASSSNTGELFF
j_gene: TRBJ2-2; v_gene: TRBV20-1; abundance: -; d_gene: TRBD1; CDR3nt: TGCAGTGCTAGCTACCCGGGACAGGCAAGCGGGGAGCTGTTTTTT; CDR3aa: CSASYPGQASGELFF
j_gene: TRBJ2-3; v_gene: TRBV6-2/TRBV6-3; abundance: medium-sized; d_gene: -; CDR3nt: TGTGCCAGCAGGGAACTAGCAGATACGCAGTATTTT; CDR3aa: CASRELADTQYF
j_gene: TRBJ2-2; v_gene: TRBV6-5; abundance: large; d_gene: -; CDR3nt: TGTGCCAGCACTTTACAGGCCTTCACCGGGGAGCTGTTTTTT; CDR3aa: CASTLQAFTGELFF
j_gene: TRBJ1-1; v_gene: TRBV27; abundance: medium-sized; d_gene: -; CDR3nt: TGTGCCAGCAGTTTCGGACAGAACACTGAAGCTTTCTTT; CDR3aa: CASSFGQNTEAFF
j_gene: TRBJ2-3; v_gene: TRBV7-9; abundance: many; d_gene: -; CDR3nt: TGTGCCAGCAGCAACCGGGACAACACAGATACGCAGTATTTT; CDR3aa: CASSNRDNTDTQYF
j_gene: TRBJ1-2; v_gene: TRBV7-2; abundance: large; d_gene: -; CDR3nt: TGTGCCAGCAGCTTAGCGCTGCGGGGAGGCTACACCTTC; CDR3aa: CASSLALRGGYTF